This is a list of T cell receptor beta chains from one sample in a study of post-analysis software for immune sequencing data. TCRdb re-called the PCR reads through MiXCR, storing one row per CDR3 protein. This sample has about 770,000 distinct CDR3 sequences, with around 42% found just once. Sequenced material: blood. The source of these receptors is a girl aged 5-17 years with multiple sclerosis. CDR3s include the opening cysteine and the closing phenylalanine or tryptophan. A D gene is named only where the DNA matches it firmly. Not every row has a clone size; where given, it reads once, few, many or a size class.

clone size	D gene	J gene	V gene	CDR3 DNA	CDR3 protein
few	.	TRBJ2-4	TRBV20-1	TGCAGTGCCCCGGGGTTATCCAAAAACATTCAGTACTTC	CSAPGLSKNIQYF
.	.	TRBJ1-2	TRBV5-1	TGCGCCAGCAGCCCCCAGGGGAGTAGAGTTGAAGGCACCTTC	CASSPQGSRVEGTF
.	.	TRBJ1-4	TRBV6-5	TGTGCCAGCAGTTACTCCCCAGGGAGGGAAAAACTGTTTTTT	CASSYSPGREKLFF
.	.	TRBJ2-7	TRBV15	TGTGCCACCAGCAGAGTTACGGGAGTTACGGGCGAGCAGTACTTC	CATSRVTGVTGEQYF
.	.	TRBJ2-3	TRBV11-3	TGTGCCAGCAGCTTTCCACAGGGCCATTTGGGAGATACGCAGTATTTT	CASSFPQGHLGDTQYF
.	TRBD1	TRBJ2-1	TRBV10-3	TGTGCCATCAGTGGATCGACAGGGGAATCCTACAATGAGCAGTTCTTC	CAISGSTGESYNEQFF
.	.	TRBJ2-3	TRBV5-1	TGCGCCAGCAGCCCGGCGGTAGGCACAGATACGCAGTATTTT	CASSPAVGTDTQYF
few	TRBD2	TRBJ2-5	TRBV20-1	TGCAGTGCTAGAGGGCCCATACTAGCGGGCCAAGAGACCCAGTACTTC	CSARGPILAGQETQYF
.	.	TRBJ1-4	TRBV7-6	TGTGCCAGCAGCTTACAGGGAATTGGCGAAAAACTGTTTTTT	CASSLQGIGEKLFF
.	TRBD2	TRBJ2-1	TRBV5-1	TGCGCCAGCAGCTTTCGAGGTCGACTAGCGGGTCCGACAGTTGAGCAGTTCTTC	CASSFRGRLAGPTVEQFF
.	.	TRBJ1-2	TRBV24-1	TGTGCCACCAGTGACAGGGACACCTCTGGCTACACCTTC	CATSDRDTSGYTF
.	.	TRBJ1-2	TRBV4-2	TGTGCCACCCAAAAAGAACAGGGCTCTAACTATGGCTACACCTTC	CATQKEQGSNYGYTF
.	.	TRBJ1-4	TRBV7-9	TGTGCCAGCAGTCCCCGGCCGGAAGAGACAACTAATGAAAAACTGTTTTTT	CASSPRPEETTNEKLFF
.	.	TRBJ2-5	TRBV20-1	TGCAGTGCTGAACGCGACCCGGGACCCACGGCGACCCAGTACTTC	CSAERDPGPTATQYF
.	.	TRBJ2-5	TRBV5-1	TGCGCCAGCAGCTTGGGTGGGTCCAGGCTCCAAGAGACCCAGTACTTC	CASSLGGSRLQETQYF
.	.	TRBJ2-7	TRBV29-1	TGCAGCGTTACCCGGACGGGGTACGAGCAGTACTTC	CSVTRTGYEQYF
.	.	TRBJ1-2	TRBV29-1	TGCAGCGTCCCAGGAAACCGAAACTATGGCTACACCTTC	CSVPGNRNYGYTF
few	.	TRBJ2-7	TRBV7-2	TGTGCCAGCAGCCGATCCTTCGCGCAATCCTACGAGCAGTACTTC	CASSRSFAQSYEQYF
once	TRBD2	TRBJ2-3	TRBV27	TGTGCCAGCAGACTAGCGGGGTTCACAGATACGCAGTATTTT	CASRLAGFTDTQYF
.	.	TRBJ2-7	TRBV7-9	TGTGCCAGCAGCTTATCGTCAGGTCGGTACGAGCAGTACTTC	CASSLSSGRYEQYF
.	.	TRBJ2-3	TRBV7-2	TGTGCCAGCAGCTGGTGGGGCACAGATACGCAGTATTTT	CASSWWGTDTQYF
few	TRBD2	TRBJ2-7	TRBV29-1	TGCAGCGTTGGGACTAGCGGGGGCGAGCAGTACTTC	CSVGTSGGEQYF
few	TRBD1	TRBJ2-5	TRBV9	TGTGCCAGCAGCACCTGGACAGGCCCATACCAAGAGACCCAGTACTTC	CASSTWTGPYQETQYF
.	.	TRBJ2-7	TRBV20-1	TGCAGTGTAGGCCAGCAGTACTTC	CSVGQQYF
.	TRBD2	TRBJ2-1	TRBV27	TGTGCCAGCAGTTTGGGAGGGTACTACAATGAGCAGTTCTTC	CASSLGGYYNEQFF
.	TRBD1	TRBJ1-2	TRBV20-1	TGCAGTGCTAGCAGGGGGACTAACTATGGCTACACCTTC	CSASRGTNYGYTF
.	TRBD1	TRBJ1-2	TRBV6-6	TGTGCCAGCCGAGAGGGACAGCTCTCAGGCTATGGCTACACCTTC	CASREGQLSGYGYTF
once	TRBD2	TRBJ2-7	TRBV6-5	TGTGCCAGCAGGGACACTAGCGGGAGGGCCGGCGAGCAGTACTTC	CASRDTSGRAGEQYF
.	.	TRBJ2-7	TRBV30	TGTGCCTGGAGTAAGAAATCAGCCTCCTACGAGCAGTACTTC	CAWSKKSASYEQYF
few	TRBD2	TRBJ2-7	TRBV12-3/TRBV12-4	TGTGCCAGCAGTTTAGCGGCTAGCGGACCCTACGAGCAGTACTTC	CASSLAASGPYEQYF
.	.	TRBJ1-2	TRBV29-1	TGCAGCGTGCGCCAAAACCGGTATGGCTACACCTTC	CSVRQNRYGYTF
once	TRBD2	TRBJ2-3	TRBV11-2	TGTGCCAGCAGCTTAAACGGGAGGACCACAGATACGCAGTATTTT	CASSLNGRTTDTQYF
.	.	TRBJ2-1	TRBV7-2	TGTGCCAGCAGCTTAGTATCTAGCGCCGGCAATGAGCAGTTCTTC	CASSLVSSAGNEQFF
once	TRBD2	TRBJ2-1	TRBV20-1	TGCAGTGCCTTTAGCGGGAGCGGGGTTAATGAGCAGTTCTTC	CSAFSGSGVNEQFF
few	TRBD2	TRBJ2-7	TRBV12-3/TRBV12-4	TGTGCCAGCTCCATCCAAGCCGGGGGGAAGGTCGCCCAGTACTTC	CASSIQAGGKVAQYF
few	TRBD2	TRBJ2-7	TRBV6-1	TGTGCCAGCAGTCCAACTAGCGGGAGGGCCTCCTACGAGCAGTACTTC	CASSPTSGRASYEQYF
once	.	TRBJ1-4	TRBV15	TGTGCCACCAGCGGTAGAAGGGAGGGTGAAAAACTGTTTTTT	CATSGRREGEKLFF
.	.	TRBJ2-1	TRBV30	TGTGCCTGGGCCCCCTACAATGAGCAGTTCTTC	CAWAPYNEQFF
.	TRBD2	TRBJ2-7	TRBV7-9	TGTGCCAGCAGCTTTGGACTAGCTAACGTCTACGAGCAGTACTTC	CASSFGLANVYEQYF
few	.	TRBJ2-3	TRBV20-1	TGCAGTGCTAGGGTCACCACAGATACGCAGTATTTT	CSARVTTDTQYF
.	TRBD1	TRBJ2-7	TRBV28	TGTGCCAGCAGTTTAGGGACAGGGGGCGCGGGCGGATACGAGCAGTACTTC	CASSLGTGGAGGYEQYF
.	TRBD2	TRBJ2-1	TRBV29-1	TGCAGCGTTGAGATAGCGGGAGTTTCGGCCTACAATGAGCAGTTCTTC	CSVEIAGVSAYNEQFF
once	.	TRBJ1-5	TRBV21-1	TGTGCCAGCAGCGTAAGACAGGGGGTAATTGGGAATCAGCCCCAGCATTTT	CASSVRQGVIGNQPQHF
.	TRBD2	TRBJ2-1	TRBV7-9	TGTGCCAGCAGCTTTGATGTGGGGGGGTACAATGAGCAGTTCTTC	CASSFDVGGYNEQFF
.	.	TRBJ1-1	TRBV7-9	TGTGCCAGCAGCTTAGGGGCGGGGAGGATGAACACTGAAGCTTTCTTT	CASSLGAGRMNTEAFF